A single sample gave rise to the 12 T cell receptor beta chains below, sequenced in a study of breast tumors, draining lymph nodes, adjacent tissues. The lymph nodes were axillary draining lymph nodes from breast cancer patients. TCRdb processed the multiplex PCR reads anew with MiXCR; each CDR3 protein has one entry. Of fewer than 140,000 distinct CDR3 sequences listed, approximately 28% are singletons. The sample was axillary lymph node tissue. Source of these receptors: a female donor with breast cancer. Some clones in this sample may be carry-over from other donors' samples.

This clonotype was counted only a few times. This chain joins TRBV18 and TRBJ1-1; D call uncertain. Germline V lookup: CDR1 KGHSH, CDR2 LQKENI. The ends were cut back, 4 bases at V and 3 bases at J, with 12 bases in the middle. The CDR3 is 14 residues long. The chain's CDR3 is CASSLDSDYTEAFF. The CDR3 nucleotides are TGTGCCAGCTCACTGGATTCGGATTACACTGAAGCTTTCTTT.

A note on this clonotype: This CDR3 fails to terminate in the conserved phenylalanine or tryptophan, so it likely reflects a read error. The gene calls are TRBV29-1 and TRBJ2-3; D gene uncertain. V was trimmed by 4 bases and J by 4 bases, leaving 15 bases between them. The CDR3 sequence is 14 residues long. CDR1 SQVTM and CDR2 ANQGSEA come from the germline V gene. The CDR3 coding sequence is TGCAGCGTTGTTGGCGGAACTAACTCAGATACGCAGTATCTT. Amino acids: CSVVGGTNSDTQYL.

This clonotype occurred a few times. CDR3 DNA: TGTGCCAGCAGCCCGATACAGGCGGGCTATGGCTACACCTTC. Translating gives CASSPIQAGYGYTF. The rearrangement joins TRBV5-4 to TRBJ1-2; D is perhaps TRBD1 (5 bases). There are 14 residues in the CDR3. Trimming removed 4 bases from V and 4 bases from J, with 14 bases in between. In germline, CDR1 is SGHNT, CDR2 YYREEE (reference sequence).

The chain couples TRBV5-5 to TRBJ2-7, with D maybe TRBD1 (6 bases). Trimming stripped 4 bases from V and 6 bases from J, with 11 bases between. The germline V gene has CDR1 SGHKS and CDR2 YYEKEE (reference sequence). The CDR3 is 12 amino acids. The CDR3: CASSPQGSEQYF. The CDR3 DNA follows: TGTGCCAGCAGCCCACAGGGATCCGAGCAGTACTTC. Combining the CDR3 with reference TRBV5-5 and TRBJ2-7 gives the whole variable domain DAGVTQSPTHLIKTRGQQVTLRCSPISGHKSVSWYQQVLGQGPQFIFQYYEKEERGRGNFPDRFSARQFPNYSSELNVNALLLGDSALYLCASSPQGSEQYFGPGTRLTVT.

This clonotype was seen repeatedly, ten times or more. The V and J genes are TRBV19 and TRBJ2-1; tentative D call: TRBD1 (6 bases). V gave up 1 base and J gave up 8 bases, with 9 bases separating them. The germline V gene encodes CDR1 LNHDA and CDR2 SQIVND (reference sequence). The CDR3 spans 13 residues. The CDR3 DNA is TGTGCCAGTAGTATAGGAGGGGGTCATGAGCAGTTCTTC. It translates to CASSIGGGHEQFF.

A remark on this clonotype: This may arise from a read error, as a much more abundant clone is one base away. This rearrangement joins TRBV11-2 to TRBJ2-1; no clear D gene. This CDR3 is 13 amino acids long. The germline CDR1 and CDR2 sequences are SGHAT and FQNNGV. The CDR3 nucleotides are TGTGCCAGCAGCTACTTCTCCTACACTGAGCAGTTCTTC. This codes for CASSYFSYTEQFF.

The gene calls are TRBV7-3 and TRBJ2-5; either TRBD1 or TRBD2 may fit D (5 bases each). Germline CDR1 and CDR2: SGHTA and FQGTGA. This CDR3 is 15 amino acids long. V lost 3 bases and J 0 bases, leaving 11 bases between the germline ends. The CDR3 loop is CASSFLSGHQETQYF. DNA for the CDR3: TGTGCCAGCAGCTTTCTATCGGGACACCAAGAGACCCAGTACTTC.

This clonotype has at least ten counts. The chain joins TRBV3-1 to TRBJ1-4; D is unresolved. The CDR3 runs to 16 residues. V was pared by 0 bases and J by 7 bases, with 15 bases between. Germline assignment: CDR1 LGHDT and CDR2 YNNKEL (reference sequence). CDR3 residues: CASSQERRKPGEKLFF. The CDR3 DNA follows: TGTGCCAGCAGCCAAGAAAGGAGGAAACCTGGTGAAAAACTGTTTTTT. The variable domain in full, completed from reference TRBV3-1 and TRBJ1-4, reads DTAVSQTPKYLVTQMGNDKSIKCEQNLGHDTMYWYKQDSKKFLKIMFSYNNKELIINETVPNRFSPKSPDKAHLNLHINSLELGDSAVYFCASSQERRKPGEKLFFGSGTQLSVL.

A word on this clonotype: The DNA is omitted, as the CDR3 cannot be located on it reliably, and the CDR3 follows TCRdb's listing. The rearrangement uses TRBV20-1 and TRBJ1-2. Inclusive of both ends, the CDR3 amounts to 12 amino acids. CDR1 DFQATT and CDR2 SNEGSKA come from the germline V gene (reference sequence). CDR3: CSASQEFYGCTF.

This clonotype was found many times. The chain couples TRBV11-2 to TRBJ1-2; 7 nucleotides match TRBD1. J lost 3 bases, V lost 2 bases, and 6 bases had no gene match. The CDR3 length is 15 residues. The germline gives CDR1 SGHAT, CDR2 FQNNGV. CDR3 in DNA: TGTGCCAGCAGCTTAATGGGGGACAGTGACTATGGCTACACCTTC. Encoded protein: CASSLMGDSDYGYTF.

The table lists this clonotype with many counts. The rearrangement links TRBV20-1 to TRBJ2-3; tentatively, D is TRBD1 (5 bases). In germline, CDR1 is DFQATT, CDR2 SNEGSKA (reference sequence). V lost 5 bases and J lost 4, with 16 bases in between. CDR3 length: 14 amino acids. CDR3 amino acids: CSAPSDQGADTQYF. In DNA, the CDR3 is TGCAGTGCTCCTTCTGACCAGGGTGCAGATACGCAGTATTTT.

This clonotype was found many times. The V call is TRBV11-2, the J call TRBJ1-6; D gene uncertain. V shed 0 bases and J shed 9 bases, with 6 bases lying between them. The germline gives CDR1 SGHAT, CDR2 FQNNGV. This CDR3 spans 13 amino acids. The CDR3 DNA reads as TGTGCCAGCAGCTTAGATATAGGTTCACCCCTCCACTTT. As protein: CASSLDIGSPLHF.